Included here is one T cell receptor beta chain sequence, with context. Its target is not known. The record originates from a study of blood T cells in healthy people across ages. Using a J-beta primer mix together with a sample-barcoded 5' primer, a second PCR was run for 7 to 11 cycles. TCRdb independently ran MiXCR on the 5' RACE reads; one entry per CDR3 protein. The sample has 550,000 to 700,000 distinct CDR3 sequences; roughly 28% are singletons. Broader study findings: It was not known whether donors were CMV positive (a possible confounder of expanded clonotype changes).

The sequence came from a woman in her 70s in good health. Sequencing was done on a sample of blood.

CDR3 sequence (DNA): TGTGCCAGCAGTGGGGGGCCAGGCTATGGCTACACCTTC. Protein product: CASSGGPGYGYTF. The chain links TRBV9 to TRBJ1-2; possibly TRBD1 for D (6 bases). Deletions cut 5 bases from V and 4 bases from J, with 12 bases between. The length of the CDR3 is 13 residues. CDR1 is SGDLS and CDR2 is YYNGEE in the germline V gene.